This TCR beta chain was recovered during a study of blood T cell repertoires in COVID-19. Study-level information: Researchers got acute and convalescent COVID-19 samples from the United States, Italy and Spain. The cDNA or gDNA used as material had been derived from T cells, B-cell-depleted T cells, or PBMCs.

Germline V gene lookup returns CDR1 LGHDT and CDR2 YNNKEL (reference sequence). V lost 6 bases, J lost 3 bases, and 19 bases lay in between. The CDR3 length is 16 residues. Original handling: Amplification with reference gene primers provided the estimates of nucleated cell counts. TCRdb's table, derived via immunoSEQ multiplex PCR, lists solely in-frame clones and lacks some. From that table come the V and J calls and clone size; the DNA was used to work out D and trimming. The sample has over 100,000 clones, around 80% seen once. This TCR derives from a human donor in a cohort sampled during active or convalescent COVID-19. The sequencing input was peripheral blood. This rearrangement joins TRBV3-1 (or the pseudogene TRBV3-2) to TRBJ2-3; a weak D match, TRBD2 (5 bases). CDR3 residues: CASSPPAVGVTDTQYF. DNA of the CDR3: TGTGCCAGCAGTCCCCCGGCGGTCGGGGTAACAGATACGCAGTATTTT.